These T cell receptor beta chains were read from a single sample in a study of identifying expanded T cells in peripheral blood. Sequencing used immunoSEQ multiplex PCR; TCRdb keeps in-frame clones, though not all of them. The sample holds 90,000 to 95,000 clones; approximately 88% are singletons and the top ten take around 5.9%. The material sequenced was blood. Every receptor here comes from a person aged 18 to 75 in good health. CDR3s include the opening cysteine and the closing phenylalanine or tryptophan. The order of the fields is D gene, clone size, V gene, J gene, CDR3 DNA, CDR3 protein. D genes are given only for firm matches. Size tells how often a clone was seen (once, few, many) or the class of an expanded clone, and some rows leave it out.

d_call: .
clone_size: .
v_call: TRBV6-5
j_call: TRBJ2-1
cdr3_nt: TGTGCCAGCAGTTACTACAGGGCGACCTTTAATGAGCAGTTCTTC
cdr3_aa: CASSYYRATFNEQFF

d_call: .
clone_size: .
v_call: TRBV7-2
j_call: TRBJ1-3
cdr3_nt: TGTGCCAGCAGCCCCCGTGGGGCTGGAAACACCATATATTTT
cdr3_aa: CASSPRGAGNTIYF

d_call: TRBD2
clone_size: .
v_call: TRBV6-1
j_call: TRBJ2-1
cdr3_nt: TGTGCCAGCAAGGAGGGACTAGCGGTCTACAATGAGCAGTTCTTC
cdr3_aa: CASKEGLAVYNEQFF

d_call: .
clone_size: .
v_call: TRBV10-3
j_call: TRBJ2-1
cdr3_nt: TGTGCCATCAGTGGCCGGAGCTCCTACAATGAGCAGTTCTTC
cdr3_aa: CAISGRSSYNEQFF

d_call: .
clone_size: .
v_call: TRBV4-1
j_call: TRBJ1-6
cdr3_nt: TGCGCCAGCAGCCAATTCATCCCACAGAGCTCCTATAATTCACCCCTCCACTTT
cdr3_aa: CASSQFIPQSSYNSPLHF

d_call: .
clone_size: .
v_call: TRBV28
j_call: TRBJ1-2
cdr3_nt: TGTGCCAGCAGACGCCCCGGGCCAGCGGTTAACTATGGCTACACCTTC
cdr3_aa: CASRRPGPAVNYGYTF

d_call: .
clone_size: .
v_call: TRBV18
j_call: TRBJ2-5
cdr3_nt: TGTGCCAGCTCACGGACAGCGTACCAAGAGACCCAGTACTTC
cdr3_aa: CASSRTAYQETQYF

d_call: .
clone_size: .
v_call: TRBV7-8
j_call: TRBJ1-5
cdr3_nt: TGTGCCAGCAGCTTAGAAGGGGCCTATAGCAATCAGCCCCAGCATTTT
cdr3_aa: CASSLEGAYSNQPQHF

d_call: .
clone_size: few
v_call: TRBV29-1
j_call: TRBJ1-1
cdr3_nt: TGCAGCGCCTCAGGCGGGTACACTGAAGCTTTCTTT
cdr3_aa: CSASGGYTEAFF

d_call: .
clone_size: .
v_call: TRBV5-4
j_call: TRBJ2-3
cdr3_nt: TGTGCCAGCAGCTTGGCTGGTTTATTGGATACGCAGTATTTT
cdr3_aa: CASSLAGLLDTQYF

d_call: .
clone_size: .
v_call: TRBV5-4
j_call: TRBJ1-3
cdr3_nt: TGTGCCAGCAGCCAAGACAAGAACTCTGGAAACACCATATATTTT
cdr3_aa: CASSQDKNSGNTIYF

d_call: .
clone_size: few
v_call: TRBV2
j_call: TRBJ2-1
cdr3_nt: TGTGCCAGCACCTCGGGCAATGAGCAGTTCTTC
cdr3_aa: CASTSGNEQFF

d_call: TRBD2
clone_size: .
v_call: TRBV7-2
j_call: TRBJ2-2
cdr3_nt: TGTGCCAGCAGCCCGACAATCCTAGCGGGAGAGGTGGCCGGGGAGCTGTTTTTT
cdr3_aa: CASSPTILAGEVAGELFF

d_call: TRBD1
clone_size: .
v_call: TRBV6-1
j_call: TRBJ2-5
cdr3_nt: TGTGCCAGCAGCTCCGGGACAGGGGTCGAGACCCAGTACTTC
cdr3_aa: CASSSGTGVETQYF

d_call: TRBD1
clone_size: .
v_call: TRBV19
j_call: TRBJ2-7
cdr3_nt: TGTGCCAGTAGTAAATACCCCGGGACAGGGTCCTACGAGCAGTACTTC
cdr3_aa: CASSKYPGTGSYEQYF

d_call: TRBD1
clone_size: .
v_call: TRBV4-2
j_call: TRBJ1-1
cdr3_nt: TGTGCCAGCAGCCCGCTTTTCGACAGGGGGAGATTGAACACTGAAGCTTTCTTT
cdr3_aa: CASSPLFDRGRLNTEAFF

d_call: TRBD1
clone_size: .
v_call: TRBV30
j_call: TRBJ1-3
cdr3_nt: TGTGCCTGGAGTGCCGGGACAGGGGATGGAAACACCATATATTTT
cdr3_aa: CAWSAGTGDGNTIYF